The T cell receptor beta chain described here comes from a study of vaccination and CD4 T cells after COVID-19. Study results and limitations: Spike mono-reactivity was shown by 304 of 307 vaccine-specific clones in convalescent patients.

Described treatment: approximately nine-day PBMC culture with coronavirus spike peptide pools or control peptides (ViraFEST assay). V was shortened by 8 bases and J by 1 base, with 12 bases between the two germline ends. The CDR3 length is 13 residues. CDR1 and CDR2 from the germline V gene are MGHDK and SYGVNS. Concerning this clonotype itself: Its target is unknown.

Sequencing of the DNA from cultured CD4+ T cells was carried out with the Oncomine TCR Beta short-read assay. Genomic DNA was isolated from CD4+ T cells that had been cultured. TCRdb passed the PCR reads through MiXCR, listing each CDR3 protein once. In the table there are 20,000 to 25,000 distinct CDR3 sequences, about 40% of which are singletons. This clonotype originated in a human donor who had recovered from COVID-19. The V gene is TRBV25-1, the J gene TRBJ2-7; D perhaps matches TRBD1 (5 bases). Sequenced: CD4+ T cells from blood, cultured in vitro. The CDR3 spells CASQDTISYEQYF. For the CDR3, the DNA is TGTGCCAGCCAGGACACTATATCCTACGAGCAGTACTTC.